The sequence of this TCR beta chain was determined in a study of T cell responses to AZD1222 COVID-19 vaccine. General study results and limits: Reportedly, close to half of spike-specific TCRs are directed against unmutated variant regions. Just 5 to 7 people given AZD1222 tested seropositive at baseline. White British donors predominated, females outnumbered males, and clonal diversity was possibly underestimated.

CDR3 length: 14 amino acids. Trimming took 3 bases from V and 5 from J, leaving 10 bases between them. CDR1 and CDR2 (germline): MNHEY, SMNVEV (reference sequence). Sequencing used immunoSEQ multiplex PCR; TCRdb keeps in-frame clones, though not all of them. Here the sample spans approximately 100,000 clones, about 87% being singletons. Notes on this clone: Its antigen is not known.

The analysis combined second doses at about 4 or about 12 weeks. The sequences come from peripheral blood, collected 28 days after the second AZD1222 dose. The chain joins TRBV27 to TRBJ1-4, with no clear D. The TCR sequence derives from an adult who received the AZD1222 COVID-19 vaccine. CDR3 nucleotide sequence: TGTGCCAGCAGTTTTGGCGGAGGGAATGAAAAACTGTTTTTT. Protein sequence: CASSFGGGNEKLFF.